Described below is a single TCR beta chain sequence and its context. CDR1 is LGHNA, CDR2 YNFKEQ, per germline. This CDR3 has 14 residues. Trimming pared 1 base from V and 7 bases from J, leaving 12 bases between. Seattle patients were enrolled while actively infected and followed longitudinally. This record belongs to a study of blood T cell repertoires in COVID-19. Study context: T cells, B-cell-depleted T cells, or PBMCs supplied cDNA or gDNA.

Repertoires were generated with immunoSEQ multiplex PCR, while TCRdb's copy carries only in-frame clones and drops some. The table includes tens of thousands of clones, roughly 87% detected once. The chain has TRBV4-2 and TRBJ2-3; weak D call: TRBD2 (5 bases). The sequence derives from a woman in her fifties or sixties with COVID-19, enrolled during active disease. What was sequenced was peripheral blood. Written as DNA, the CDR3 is TGTGCCAGCAGCCAAGCTGGACTTGGGAATACGCAGTATTTT. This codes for CASSQAGLGNTQYF.